This TCR beta chain was captured by sequencing in a study of CD8+ T cells in alopecia areata. In the study overall: The study gave tofacitinib for 6 to 18 months, then 6 months off drug.

Study outcomes and limitations: More clonal than normal scalp was lesional scalp, particularly alopecia totalis/universalis. Among the top 100, expanded CD8+ clones, as well as scalp clonality, were significantly decreased by tofacitinib.

The CDR3 has 16 residues. Trimming cost V 2 bases and J 9 bases, with 21 bases left between them. The germline gives CDR1 SGHRS, CDR2 YFSETQ. About this clone itself: Its target is unknown.

Treatment of the sample: oral pan-JAK inhibitor, 5-10 mg twice daily. Collected material from alopecia areata patients comprised lesional scalp punch biopsies and peripheral blood. Sequencing templates came from extracted RNA that was reverse transcribed into cDNA. TCRdb's table, derived via immunoSEQ multiplex PCR, lists solely in-frame clones and lacks some. The sample shows about 180,000 clones, roughly 46% of them seen only once. Sample: CD8+ T cells sorted from blood, taken around week 54, from a patient treated with tofacitinib. The receptor's source is a human donor with alopecia areata. This chain uses TRBV5-1 with TRBJ2-4; perhaps TRBD1 as D (6 bases). CDR3 sequence: CASSFRGRVQGSIQYF. In nucleotides, the CDR3 is TGCGCCAGCAGCTTTCGGGGCAGGGTCCAGGGGAGCATTCAGTACTTC.